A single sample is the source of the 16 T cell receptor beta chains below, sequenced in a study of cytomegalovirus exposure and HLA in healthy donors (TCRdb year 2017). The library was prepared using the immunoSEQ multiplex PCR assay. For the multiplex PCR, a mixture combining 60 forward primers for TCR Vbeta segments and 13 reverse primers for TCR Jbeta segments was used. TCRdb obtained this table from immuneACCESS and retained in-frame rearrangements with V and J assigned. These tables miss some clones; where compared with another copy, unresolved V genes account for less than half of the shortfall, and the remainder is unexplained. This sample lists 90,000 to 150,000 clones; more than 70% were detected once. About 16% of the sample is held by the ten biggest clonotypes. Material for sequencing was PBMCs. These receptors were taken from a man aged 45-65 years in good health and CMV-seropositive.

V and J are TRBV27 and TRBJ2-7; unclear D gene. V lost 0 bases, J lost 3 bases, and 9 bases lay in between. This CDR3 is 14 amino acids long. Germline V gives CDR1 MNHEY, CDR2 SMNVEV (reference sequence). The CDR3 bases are TGTGCCAGCAGTTTATCGGCTGTCAACTACGAGCAGTACTTC. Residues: CASSLSAVNYEQYF.

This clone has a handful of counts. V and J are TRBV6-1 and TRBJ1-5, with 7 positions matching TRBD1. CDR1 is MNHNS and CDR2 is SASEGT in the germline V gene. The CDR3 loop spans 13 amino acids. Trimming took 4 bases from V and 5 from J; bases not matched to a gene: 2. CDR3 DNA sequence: TGTGCCAGCAGTGCCCAGGGGGATCAGCCCCAGCATTTT. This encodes CASSAQGDQPQHF.

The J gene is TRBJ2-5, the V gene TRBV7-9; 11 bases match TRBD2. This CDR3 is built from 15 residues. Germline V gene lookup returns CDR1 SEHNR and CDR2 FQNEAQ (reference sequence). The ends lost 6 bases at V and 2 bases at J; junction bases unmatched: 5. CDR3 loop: CASSLGLAEQETQYF. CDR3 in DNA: TGTGCCAGCAGTCTGGGACTAGCGGAACAAGAGACCCAGTACTTC. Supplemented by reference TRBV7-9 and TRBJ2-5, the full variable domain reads DTGVSQNPRHKITKRGQNVTFRCDPISEHNRLYWYRQTLGQGPEFLTYFQNEAQLEKSRLLSDRFSAERPKGSFSTLEIQRTEQGDSAMYLCASSLGLAEQETQYFGPGTRLLVL.

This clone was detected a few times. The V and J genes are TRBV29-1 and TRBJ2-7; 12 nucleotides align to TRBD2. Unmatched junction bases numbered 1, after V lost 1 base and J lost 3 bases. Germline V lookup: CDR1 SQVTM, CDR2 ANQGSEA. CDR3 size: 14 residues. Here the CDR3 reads CSVEGTSGIYEQYF. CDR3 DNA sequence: TGCAGCGTTGAAGGGACTAGCGGGATCTACGAGCAGTACTTC.

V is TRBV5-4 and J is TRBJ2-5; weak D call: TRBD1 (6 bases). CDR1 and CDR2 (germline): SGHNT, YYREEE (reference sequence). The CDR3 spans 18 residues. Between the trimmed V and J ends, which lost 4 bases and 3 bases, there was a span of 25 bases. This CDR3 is CASSAGLGTLSSKETQYF. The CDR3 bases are TGTGCCAGCAGCGCCGGGCTTGGGACACTGTCCTCCAAAGAGACCCAGTACTTC.

The chain's CDR3 is CASSIQGAREQYF. For the CDR3, the DNA is TGTGCCAGTAGTATCCAGGGGGCGCGGGAGCAGTACTTC. The V call is TRBV19, the J call TRBJ2-7; 8 positions match TRBD1. This CDR3 has 13 amino acids. Looked up from germline, CDR1 is LNHDA and CDR2 is SQIVND (reference sequence). J gave up 7 bases and V 3 bases, and 5 bases lay outside the gene matches.

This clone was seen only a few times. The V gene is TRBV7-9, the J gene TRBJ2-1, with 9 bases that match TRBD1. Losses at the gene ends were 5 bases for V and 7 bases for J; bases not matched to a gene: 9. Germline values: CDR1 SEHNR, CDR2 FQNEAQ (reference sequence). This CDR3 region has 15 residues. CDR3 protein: CASSPPGQGTNEQFF. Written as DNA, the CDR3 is TGTGCCAGCAGCCCACCCGGACAGGGGACGAATGAGCAGTTCTTC.

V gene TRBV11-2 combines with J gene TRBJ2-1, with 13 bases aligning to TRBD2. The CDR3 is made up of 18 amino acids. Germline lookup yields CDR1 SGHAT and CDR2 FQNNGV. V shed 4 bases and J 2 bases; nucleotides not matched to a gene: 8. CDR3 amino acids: CASSSGLAGANPYNEQFF. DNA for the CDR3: TGTGCCAGCAGCTCTGGACTAGCGGGAGCTAACCCCTACAATGAGCAGTTCTTC.

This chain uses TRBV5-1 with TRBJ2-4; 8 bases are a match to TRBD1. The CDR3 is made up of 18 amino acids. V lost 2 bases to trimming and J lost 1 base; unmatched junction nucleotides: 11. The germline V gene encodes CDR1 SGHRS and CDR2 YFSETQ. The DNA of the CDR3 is TGCGCCAGCAGCTTAGTAACAGGGGGATTTAACGCCAAAAACATTCAGTACTTC. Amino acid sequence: CASSLVTGGFNAKNIQYF. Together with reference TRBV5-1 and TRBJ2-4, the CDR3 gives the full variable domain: KAGVTQTPRYLIKTRGQQVTLSCSPISGHRSVSWYQQTPGQGLQFLFEYFSETQRNKGNFPGRFSGRQFSNSRSEMNVSTLELGDSALYLCASSLVTGGFNAKNIQYFGAGTRLSVL.

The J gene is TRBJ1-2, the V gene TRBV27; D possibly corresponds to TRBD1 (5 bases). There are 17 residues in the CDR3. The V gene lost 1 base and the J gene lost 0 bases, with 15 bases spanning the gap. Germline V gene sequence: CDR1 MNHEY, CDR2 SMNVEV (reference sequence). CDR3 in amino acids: CASSLYRDSYTNYGYTF. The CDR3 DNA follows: TGTGCCAGCAGTTTATATCGGGACTCATACACTAACTATGGCTACACCTTC.

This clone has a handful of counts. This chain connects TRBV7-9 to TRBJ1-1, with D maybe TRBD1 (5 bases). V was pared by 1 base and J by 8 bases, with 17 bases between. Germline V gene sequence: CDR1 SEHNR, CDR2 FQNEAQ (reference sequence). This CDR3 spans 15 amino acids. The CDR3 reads CASSLVGATDREAFF. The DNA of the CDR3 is TGTGCCAGCAGCTTAGTAGGGGCCACGGATAGGGAAGCTTTCTTT.

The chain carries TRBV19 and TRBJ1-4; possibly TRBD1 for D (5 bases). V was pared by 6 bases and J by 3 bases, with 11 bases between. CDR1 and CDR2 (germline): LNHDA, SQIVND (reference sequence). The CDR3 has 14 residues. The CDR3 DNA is TGTGCCAGTAGGCACAGGAATCCTAATGAAAAACTGTTTTTT. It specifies CASRHRNPNEKLFF.

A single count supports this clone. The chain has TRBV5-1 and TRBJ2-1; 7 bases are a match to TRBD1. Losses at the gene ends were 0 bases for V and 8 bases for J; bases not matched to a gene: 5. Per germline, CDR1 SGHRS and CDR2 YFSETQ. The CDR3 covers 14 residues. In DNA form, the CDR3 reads TGCGCCAGCAGCTTGGAGGGACAGCAGGATGAGCAGTTCTTC. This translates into CASSLEGQQDEQFF.

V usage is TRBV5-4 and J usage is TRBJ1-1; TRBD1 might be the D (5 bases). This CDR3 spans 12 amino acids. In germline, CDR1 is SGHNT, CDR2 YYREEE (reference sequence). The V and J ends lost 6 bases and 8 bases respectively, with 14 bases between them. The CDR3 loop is CASKSGYTEAFF. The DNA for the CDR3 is TGTGCCAGCAAATCAGGGTATACGGAAGCTTTCTTT. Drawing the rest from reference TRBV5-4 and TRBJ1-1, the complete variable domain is ETGVTQSPTHLIKTRGQQVTLRCSSQSGHNTVSWYQQALGQGPQFIFQYYREEENGRGNFPPRFSGLQFPNYSSELNVNALELDDSALYLCASKSGYTEAFFGQGTRLTVV.

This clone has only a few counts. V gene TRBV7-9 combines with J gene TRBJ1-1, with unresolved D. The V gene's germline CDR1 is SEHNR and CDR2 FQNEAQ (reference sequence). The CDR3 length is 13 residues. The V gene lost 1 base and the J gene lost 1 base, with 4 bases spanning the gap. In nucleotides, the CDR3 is TGTGCCAGCAGCTTAGACAGGAACACTGAAGCTTTCTTT. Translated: CASSLDRNTEAFF. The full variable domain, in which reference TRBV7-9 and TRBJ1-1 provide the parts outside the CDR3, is DTGVSQNPRHKITKRGQNVTFRCDPISEHNRLYWYRQTLGQGPEFLTYFQNEAQLEKSRLLSDRFSAERPKGSFSTLEIQRTEQGDSAMYLCASSLDRNTEAFFGQGTRLTVV.

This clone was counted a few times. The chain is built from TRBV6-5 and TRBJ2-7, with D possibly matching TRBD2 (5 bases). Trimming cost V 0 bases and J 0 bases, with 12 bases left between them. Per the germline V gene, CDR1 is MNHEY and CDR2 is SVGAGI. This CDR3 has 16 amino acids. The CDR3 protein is CASSYSIGESSYEQYF. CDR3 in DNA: TGTGCCAGCAGTTACTCGATCGGGGAAAGCTCCTACGAGCAGTACTTC.